This TCR beta chain was identified during a study of T cells in localized non-small cell lung cancer. Study observations and caveats: Longer overall survival was linked to higher blood T cell density. Median 57 top-100 tumor clones were shared with paired adjacent lung. Clonality of T cells reached its maximum in uninvolved adjacent lung, surpassing tumor.

Assay used: immunoSEQ multiplex PCR; TCRdb lists only in-frame clones, some missing. Here the sample spans fewer than 8,000 clones, 85% to 95% being singletons. V trimming: 1 base; J trimming: 12 bases; junction bases outside the gene matches: 9. The CDR3 has 14 amino acids. Germline lookup yields CDR1 SGHVS and CDR2 FNYEAQ. Concerning this clone itself: Antigen: not known.

The gene calls are TRBV7-6 and TRBJ2-1; 7 nucleotides line up with TRBD2. The origin of this receptor is a woman aged 35 to 75 with stage I lung adenocarcinoma. The sequences come from peripheral blood, collected before any cancer treatment. The CDR3 region has the DNA TGTGCCAGCAGCTTAGGACTAGCCGCCACGGCGCAGTTCTTC. Protein: CASSLGLAATAQFF. Together with reference TRBV7-6 and TRBJ2-1, the CDR3 gives the full variable domain: GAGVSQSPRYKVTKRGQDVALRCDPISGHVSLYWYRQALGQGPEFLTYFNYEAQQDKSGLPNDRFSAERPEGSISTLTIQRTEQRDSAMYRCASSLGLAATAQFFGPGTRLTVL.